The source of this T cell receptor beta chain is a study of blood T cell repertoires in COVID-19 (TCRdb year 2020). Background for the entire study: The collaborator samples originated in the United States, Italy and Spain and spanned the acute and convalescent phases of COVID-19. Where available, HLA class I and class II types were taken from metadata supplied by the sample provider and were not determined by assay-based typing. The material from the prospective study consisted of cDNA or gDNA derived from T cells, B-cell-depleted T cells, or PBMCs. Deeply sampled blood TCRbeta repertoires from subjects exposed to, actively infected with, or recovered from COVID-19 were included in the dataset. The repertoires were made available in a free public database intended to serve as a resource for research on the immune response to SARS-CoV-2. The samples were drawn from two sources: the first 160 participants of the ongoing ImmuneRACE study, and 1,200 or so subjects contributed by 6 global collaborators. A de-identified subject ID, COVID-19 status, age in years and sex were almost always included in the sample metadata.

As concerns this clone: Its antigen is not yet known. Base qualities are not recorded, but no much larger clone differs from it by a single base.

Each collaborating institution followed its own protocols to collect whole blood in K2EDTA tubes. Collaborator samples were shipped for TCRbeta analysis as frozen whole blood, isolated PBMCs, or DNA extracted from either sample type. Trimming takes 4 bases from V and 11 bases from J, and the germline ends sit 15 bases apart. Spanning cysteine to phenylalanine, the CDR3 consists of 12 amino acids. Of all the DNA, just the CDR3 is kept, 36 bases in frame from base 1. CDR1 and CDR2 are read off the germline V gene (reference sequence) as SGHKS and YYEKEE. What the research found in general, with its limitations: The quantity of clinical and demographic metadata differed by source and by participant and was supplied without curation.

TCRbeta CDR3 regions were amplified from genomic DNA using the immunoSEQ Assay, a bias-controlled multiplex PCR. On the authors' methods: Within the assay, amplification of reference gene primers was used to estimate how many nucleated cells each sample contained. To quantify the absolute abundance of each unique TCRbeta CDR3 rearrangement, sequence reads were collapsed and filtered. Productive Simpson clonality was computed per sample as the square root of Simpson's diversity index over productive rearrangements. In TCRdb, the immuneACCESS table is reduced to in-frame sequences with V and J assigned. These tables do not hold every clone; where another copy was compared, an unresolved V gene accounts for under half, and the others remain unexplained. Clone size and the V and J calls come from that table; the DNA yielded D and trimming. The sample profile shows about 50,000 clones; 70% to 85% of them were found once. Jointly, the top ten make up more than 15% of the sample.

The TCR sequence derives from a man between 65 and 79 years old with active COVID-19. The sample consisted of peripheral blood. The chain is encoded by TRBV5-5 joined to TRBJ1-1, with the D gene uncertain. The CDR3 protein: CASSPDSGRAFF. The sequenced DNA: TGTGCCAGCAGCCCGGACTCGGGCCGGGCTTTCTTT.